The clone carrying this T cell receptor (beta chain) was counted between two and nine times. It was CD45RO-negative cells, positively selected for CCR7, that made up naive CD8 cells, with terminally differentiated effector memory CD45RA+ cells excluded. Each donor was a Caucasian adult residing in Nashville, Tennessee. Libraries were prepared by immunoSEQ multiplex PCR; TCRdb keeps only in-frame clonotypes and omits some of them. The top ten hold about 1.1% of the sample, which has over 2 million clones, roughly 94% seen once. The sample originates from a study of shared clonotypes between healthy human individuals. CDR3 length equals 14 residues. From germline, CDR1 is MNHEY and CDR2 SMNVEV (reference sequence). Unmatched junction bases numbered 9, after V lost 7 bases and J lost 5 bases.

This TCR derives from a man aged 18 to 30 in good health. Sequenced material: naive CD8+ T cells sorted from blood. This sequence joins TRBV27 and TRBJ2-7, with 9 bases that match TRBD1. For the CDR3, the DNA is TGTGCCAGCACCGCATCGGGGACAGGGCACGAGCAGTACTTC. It yields the protein CASTASGTGHEQYF.